Detailed here is one T cell receptor (beta chain). Antigen specificity is unknown. TCRdb reanalysed the reads using MiXCR and keeps one entry per CDR3 protein. Of roughly 600,000 distinct CDR3 sequences listed, 20% to 25% are singletons. J was trimmed by 4 bases and V by 6 bases; bases with no gene match: 8. CDR3 length: 14 residues. CDR1 and CDR2 from the germline V gene are MNHEY and SVGAGI. This sample is part of a study of T cell repertoires in cytomegalovirus infection. About the research overall: Public signatures in TCR beta pointed to CMV infection and matching HLA type. Study-level results: Summed frequency of shared TCR beta families picked out CMV carriers who also had the relevant HLA.

The chain joins TRBV6-5 to TRBJ1-1; 7 positions agree with TRBD1. Input material: CD8+ T cells from PBMCs. This receptor was taken from a human donor in good health (CMV status not recorded). Some clones in this sample may be carry-over from other donors' samples. The CDR3 loop is CASSSDRVGTEAFF. Here the CDR3 DNA reads TGTGCCAGCAGCAGCGACAGGGTCGGCACTGAAGCTTTCTTT.